The 20 T cell receptor beta chains reported below all come from one sample, sequenced in a study of T cell responses to AZD1222 COVID-19 vaccine. Clones were read by immunoSEQ multiplex PCR, and TCRdb kept only the in-frame ones, dropping some. The sample has roughly 150,000 clones, under 95% seen once. The sequenced sample was peripheral blood, obtained on day 0 of AZD1222 vaccination. These receptors originate from an adult in good health.

V usage is TRBV10-1 and J usage is TRBJ2-5; D tentatively fits TRBD1 or TRBD2 (6 bases each). The germline V gene encodes CDR1 WNHNN and CDR2 SYGVQD (reference sequence). Trimming cost V 5 bases and J 5 bases, with 15 bases left between them. The CDR3 sequence is 14 residues long. CDR3 region: CASSLVQGRETQYF. The CDR3 region has the DNA TGCGCCAGCAGTCTGGTGCAGGGGAGGGAGACCCAGTACTTC.

The chain employs TRBV7-2 and TRBJ2-6, with a possible D match to TRBD2 (6 bases). Germline lookup yields CDR1 SGHTA and CDR2 FQGNSA. V lost 6 bases to trimming and J lost 0 bases, with 21 bases between them. CDR3 length: 19 amino acids. Here the CDR3 reads CASRKQPLAYSSGANVLTF. DNA for the CDR3: TGTGCCAGCAGAAAACAGCCCCTAGCGTATTCCTCTGGGGCCAACGTCCTGACTTTC.

The chain carries TRBV21-1 and TRBJ2-7; the tabulated D call, TRBD2, remains unverified against the DNA. TRBV21-1 is recorded as a pseudogene. CDR3 length: 15 residues. The CDR3 sequence is CASSKEGREPYEQYF. The CDR3 region has the DNA TGTGCCAGCAGCAAAGAAGGGAGGGAACCCTACGAGCAGTACTTC.

The chain employs TRBV11-1 and TRBJ2-1; D is unresolved. Trimming took 1 base from V and 6 from J, leaving 4 bases between them. This CDR3 contains 12 residues. In germline, CDR1 is SGHAT, CDR2 FQDESV (reference sequence). In DNA form, the CDR3 reads TGTGCCAGCAGCTTAGAGGCCAATGAGCAGTTCTTC. It is translated as CASSLEANEQFF.

The J gene is TRBJ2-2, the V gene TRBV12-3 or TRBV12-4, with no clear D. This CDR3 region has 12 residues. Deletions cut 6 bases from V and 5 bases from J, with 7 bases between. The CDR3 is CASRTETGELFF. The CDR3 coding sequence is TGTGCCAGCAGAACGGAGACCGGGGAGCTGTTTTTT.

The chain has TRBV27 and TRBJ1-2, with D maybe TRBD1 (6 bases). Germline-derived CDR1 and CDR2 are MNHEY and SMNVEV (reference sequence). The CDR3 has 12 amino acids. The V gene lost 7 bases and the J gene lost 8 bases, with 14 bases spanning the gap. In DNA form, the CDR3 reads TGTGCCAGCAAGACAGGCGCCGGGGGCTACACCTTC. This encodes CASKTGAGGYTF.

The chain combines TRBV3-1 (or the pseudogene TRBV3-2) with TRBJ2-1; D is uncertain. Trimming cost V 3 bases and J 4 bases, with 16 bases left between them. This CDR3 contains 16 residues. Germline V gives CDR1 LGHDT, CDR2 YNNKEL (reference sequence). The CDR3 region is CASSHSWLKGYNEQFF. DNA for the CDR3: TGTGCCAGCAGCCACTCCTGGTTAAAAGGTTACAATGAGCAGTTCTTC.

V is TRBV6-5 and J is TRBJ2-3, with TRBD2 matching over 9 bases. This CDR3 spans 15 amino acids. Germline lookup yields CDR1 MNHEY and CDR2 SVGAGI. V gave up 7 bases and J gave up 2 bases; unmatched junction bases: 7. CDR3 protein: CASKASGTFTDTQYF. The CDR3 region has the DNA TGTGCCAGCAAGGCTAGCGGGACCTTCACAGATACGCAGTATTTT.

V usage is TRBV28 and J usage is TRBJ1-1; D gene unclear. Germline-derived CDR1 and CDR2 are MDHEN and SYDVKM. This CDR3 spans 13 amino acids. Trimming removed 8 bases at V and 0 bases at J, with 10 bases between. The CDR3 here is CASRVNMNTEAFF. CDR3 DNA sequence: TGTGCCAGCCGGGTCAACATGAACACTGAAGCTTTCTTT.

The V call is TRBV28, the J call TRBJ1-2; possibly TRBD1 for D (5 bases). The CDR3 extends over 12 amino acids. V dropped 5 bases and J dropped 6 bases, with 10 bases sitting between them. Germline assignment: CDR1 MDHEN and CDR2 SYDVKM. CDR3 sequence: CASSPLGDGYTF. In DNA, the CDR3 is TGTGCCAGCAGTCCTCTGGGGGATGGCTACACCTTC.

Only one count was recorded for this clone. The V gene is TRBV27, the J gene TRBJ1-4; D possibly corresponds to TRBD1 (5 bases). CDR3 length: 14 amino acids. V lost 8 bases and J 3 bases, leaving 13 bases between the germline ends. CDR1 is MNHEY, CDR2 SMNVEV, per germline (reference sequence). CDR3 DNA: TGTGCCAGCGGTCATTGGGGGTCTAATGAAAAACTGTTTTTT. Translated, it gives CASGHWGSNEKLFF.

The chain uses TRBV11-2 and TRBJ2-7; 7 nucleotides line up with TRBD1. Trimming at V came to 5 bases and at J to 3 bases, leaving 7 bases not matched to a gene. Germline V gene lookup returns CDR1 SGHAT and CDR2 FQNNGV. CDR3 length equals 14 residues. The CDR3 region has the DNA TGTGCCAGCAGCCTTGGACAGGCGCTCTACGAGCAGTACTTC. Amino acids: CASSLGQALYEQYF. The entire variable domain, with the rest obtained from reference TRBV11-2 and TRBJ2-7, is as follows: EAGVAQSPRYKIIEKRQSVAFWCNPISGHATLYWYQQILGQGPKLLIQFQNNGVVDDSQLPKDRFSAERLKGVDSTLKIQPAKLEDSAVYLCASSLGQALYEQYFGPGTRLTVT.

Here the CDR3 reads CASSLSGSHNEQFF. The CDR3 coding sequence is TGTGCCAGCAGTTTATCGGGGTCCCACAATGAGCAGTTCTTC. The chain employs TRBV27 and TRBJ2-1; no reliable D call. The CDR3 is 14 amino acids. The V end lost 0 bases, the J end lost 5 bases, and 8 bases lay between the germline ends. Germline CDR1 is MNHEY and CDR2 is SMNVEV (reference sequence).

The genes are TRBV28 and TRBJ1-4; TRBD1 might be the D (6 bases). The CDR3 spans 14 residues. V was pared by 6 bases and J by 7 bases, with 15 bases between. Germline CDR1 reads MDHEN; CDR2 reads SYDVKM. The CDR3 loop is CASSLTGSIEKLFF. The CDR3 DNA reads TGTGCCAGCAGCCTAACAGGGTCCATTGAAAAACTGTTTTTT.

The V and J genes are TRBV13 and TRBJ2-7; tentative D call: TRBD2 (7 bases). The V gene's germline CDR1 is PRHDT and CDR2 FYEKMQ (reference sequence). The length of the CDR3 is 18 residues. V was clipped by 0 bases and J by 2 bases, with 20 bases between them. The CDR3 reads CASSLGLIYRGAPYEQYF. In DNA, the CDR3 is TGTGCCAGCAGCTTAGGCCTAATATACCGGGGGGCTCCCTACGAGCAGTACTTC.

The rearrangement uses TRBV6-5 and TRBJ2-1; TRBD2 aligns across 7 bases. Losses at the gene ends were 7 bases for V and 2 bases for J; bases not matched to a gene: 8. The germline V gene encodes CDR1 MNHEY and CDR2 SVGAGI. The CDR3 contains 15 residues. DNA of the CDR3: TGTGCCAGCACCAGGGACTACCATACCTACAATGAGCAGTTCTTC. Amino acids: CASTRDYHTYNEQFF.

The chain recombines TRBV5-6 with TRBJ2-7, with TRBD2 identical over 9 bases. CDR3 length: 14 amino acids. After removal of 2 bases from V and 3 bases from J, the junction contained 3 bases not matched to a gene. The germline V gene has CDR1 SGHDT and CDR2 YYEEEE. The CDR3, as DNA: TGTGCCAGCAGCTTTGGACTAGCGAGCTACGAGCAGTACTTC. As protein: CASSFGLASYEQYF. The whole variable domain, remainder taken from reference TRBV5-6 and TRBJ2-7, is DAGVTQSPTHLIKTRGQQVTLRCSPKSGHDTVSWYQQALGQGPQFIFQYYEEEERQRGNFPDRFSGHQFPNYSSELNVNALLLGDSALYLCASSFGLASYEQYFGPGTRLTVT.

This clone was recorded only once. The chain joins TRBV7-2 to TRBJ1-6; D is possibly TRBD1 (6 bases). The germline CDR1 and CDR2 sequences are SGHTA and FQGNSA. The CDR3 runs 15 residues. Between the trimmed V and J ends, which lost 1 base and 9 bases, there was a span of 13 bases. This chain's CDR3 is CASSLVNRVASPLHF. The CDR3 bases are TGTGCCAGCAGCTTAGTCAACAGGGTAGCTTCACCCCTCCACTTT.

Turning to this clone: At one boundary the junction diverges from the germline segment, which might be a read error. This chain uses TRBV6-5 with TRBJ1-3, with D uncertain. There are 13 residues in the CDR3. Looked up from germline, CDR1 is MNHEY and CDR2 is SVGAGI. The CDR3 here is CASGRPTGNTIYF. The CDR3 region has the DNA TGTGCCAGCGGGAGGCCTACTGGGAACACCATATATTTT.

V and J are TRBV27 and TRBJ2-7, with D maybe TRBD2 (6 bases). Germline assignment: CDR1 MNHEY and CDR2 SMNVEV (reference sequence). Trimming cost V 3 bases and J 3 bases, with 9 bases left between them. The CDR3 totals 13 residues. CDR3 protein: CASSFEGGYEQYF. The CDR3 DNA is TGTGCCAGCAGTTTCGAGGGAGGCTACGAGCAGTACTTC.